A single sample gave rise to the 2 T cell receptor beta chains below, sequenced in a study of blood T cell repertoires in COVID-19. Data came from immunoSEQ multiplex PCR; TCRdb stores just in-frame clones and leaves some out. The sample includes about 240,000 clones, approximately 87% of them seen just once. Sample: peripheral blood. The receptors were sampled from a man aged 60 to 75 with acute or convalescent COVID-19.

This chain joins TRBV6-6 and TRBJ1-1; 9 bases are shared with TRBD1. Germline CDR1 MNHNY, CDR2 SVGAGI (reference sequence). The trim removed 6 bases at V and 0 bases at J, leaving 2 bases unmatched. This CDR3 has 14 amino acids. The chain's CDR3 is CASSGTGLNTEAFF. The CDR3 DNA is TGTGCCAGCAGCGGGACAGGGCTGAACACTGAAGCTTTCTTT.

The chain joins TRBV6-6 to TRBJ2-7, with 8 bases fitting TRBD1. The CDR3 loop spans 15 amino acids. Per the germline V gene, CDR1 is MNHNY and CDR2 is SVGAGI (reference sequence). With 2 bases clipped from V and 1 base from J, the junction kept 4 bases outside the gene matches. As DNA, the CDR3 is TGTGCCAGCAGTTACCCCGGACAGGGATCCTACGAGCAGTACTTC. Translation: CASSYPGQGSYEQYF.